Detailed here is one T cell receptor beta chain. Its specificity is unknown. The read is 3 residues too short to cover the CDR3 end, so that end is filled in from the germline J gene. Only in-frame clones appear in the TCRdb table, and some are missing; sequencing was by immunoSEQ multiplex PCR. The sample has approximately 31,000 clones. These data originate in a study of T cells in women clearing cervical HPV infection. Turning to the study itself: No precancer developed; the control's incident HPV16 infection cleared within 12 months. Overall study results and limits: CIN3+ cases had significantly higher TCR repertoire richness than controls, but evenness did not differ. Cases carried less TRBV6-7 than controls: 0.11% versus 0.16%.

The CDR3 is 16 residues long. The J segment lost 7 bases and the V segment lost 3 bases, leaving 11 bases of the junction unmatched. The germline V gene has CDR1 ENHRY and CDR2 SYGVKD. The rearrangement links TRBV10-3 to TRBJ2-1; 8 nucleotides line up with TRBD1. The sequence was obtained from a woman aged 18-70 years with a cervical HPV16 infection that either progressed to CIN3+ or cleared (not recorded which). Sequenced material: blood buffy coat. CDR3 DNA (partial): TGTGCCATCAGTGATAGACAGGGGTCGAGTCTAAATGAG. Amino acids: CAISDRQGSSLNE. The full CDR3 protein reads CAISDRQGSSLNEQFF.